Listed below are T cell receptor beta chains from one sample, sequenced in a study of cytomegalovirus exposure and HLA in healthy donors. The method was immunoSEQ multiplex PCR; TCRdb's version includes in-frame clones alone and lacks a portion of them. The sample has 95,000 to 150,000 clones; around 80% are singletons. Specimen: PBMCs. The receptors stem from a woman in her forties in good health and CMV-seropositive. Both conserved end residues are part of each CDR3. Each record gives: D gene, V gene, clone size, J gene, CDR3 protein, CDR3 DNA. The D gene is left open where the match is weak. Size is stated for part of the rows, as once, few or many counts, or as a class when the clone is expanded.

d_gene: .; v_gene: TRBV7-2; abundance: .; j_gene: TRBJ2-5; CDR3aa: CASSLGGYQETQYF; CDR3nt: TGTGCCAGCAGCTTAGGAGGGTACCAAGAGACCCAGTACTTC
d_gene: TRBD2; v_gene: TRBV4-2; abundance: few; j_gene: TRBJ2-7; CDR3aa: CASSQLAAYEQYF; CDR3nt: TGTGCCAGCAGCCAGCTAGCGGCCTACGAGCAGTACTTC
d_gene: TRBD1; v_gene: TRBV7-2; abundance: .; j_gene: TRBJ2-5; CDR3aa: CASSFQGGEETQYF; CDR3nt: TGTGCCAGCAGCTTTCAAGGGGGCGAAGAGACCCAGTACTTC
d_gene: TRBD2; v_gene: TRBV19; abundance: .; j_gene: TRBJ2-7; CDR3aa: CASSIAAGVDYEQYF; CDR3nt: TGTGCCAGTAGTATCGCAGCGGGAGTAGATTACGAGCAGTACTTC
d_gene: .; v_gene: TRBV5-1; abundance: .; j_gene: TRBJ2-3; CDR3aa: CASSLARNERARTDTQYF; CDR3nt: TGCGCCAGCAGCCTTGCCAGAAACGAGCGGGCACGCACAGATACGCAGTATTTT
d_gene: TRBD1; v_gene: TRBV7-2; abundance: .; j_gene: TRBJ1-2; CDR3aa: CASTRQGLGYTF; CDR3nt: TGTGCCAGCACCAGACAGGGGCTCGGCTACACCTTC
d_gene: .; v_gene: TRBV7-3; abundance: .; j_gene: TRBJ1-6; CDR3aa: CASSLDRKNSPLHF; CDR3nt: TGTGCCAGCAGCCTTGACAGGAAGAATTCACCCCTCCACTTT
d_gene: TRBD1; v_gene: TRBV7-2; abundance: .; j_gene: TRBJ2-7; CDR3aa: CASSSTLPGTGIDEQYF; CDR3nt: TGTGCCAGCAGCTCTACCCTCCCCGGGACAGGGATTGACGAGCAGTACTTC
d_gene: TRBD2; v_gene: TRBV4-2; abundance: few; j_gene: TRBJ2-1; CDR3aa: CASSHSAGDYEQFF; CDR3nt: TGTGCCAGCAGCCACAGCGCGGGAGATTATGAGCAGTTCTTC
d_gene: .; v_gene: TRBV2; abundance: .; j_gene: TRBJ2-1; CDR3aa: CASSEARGGHNEQFF; CDR3nt: TGTGCCAGCAGTGAAGCGAGGGGAGGACACAATGAGCAGTTCTTC
d_gene: .; v_gene: TRBV25-1; abundance: .; j_gene: TRBJ2-7; CDR3aa: CASPPGTYSYEQYF; CDR3nt: TGTGCCAGCCCTCCCGGGACATACTCCTACGAGCAGTACTTC
d_gene: .; v_gene: TRBV4-3; abundance: .; j_gene: TRBJ1-4; CDR3aa: CASSQDGTGTNEKLFF; CDR3nt: TGCGCCAGCAGCCAAGATGGGACTGGAACTAATGAAAAACTGTTTTTT
d_gene: TRBD1; v_gene: TRBV10-3; abundance: .; j_gene: TRBJ1-6; CDR3aa: CAISETGENSPLHF; CDR3nt: TGTGCCATCAGTGAGACAGGGGAGAATTCACCCCTCCACTTT
d_gene: TRBD1; v_gene: TRBV12-5; abundance: .; j_gene: TRBJ1-5; CDR3aa: CASGSWTGGGNQPQHF; CDR3nt: TGTGCTAGTGGTTCATGGACAGGGGGCGGCAATCAGCCCCAGCATTTT
d_gene: .; v_gene: TRBV30; abundance: few; j_gene: TRBJ1-2; CDR3aa: CALKRGRTDYGYTF; CDR3nt: TGTGCCTTAAAAAGGGGGAGAACGGACTATGGCTACACCTTC
d_gene: TRBD1; v_gene: TRBV7-2; abundance: once; j_gene: TRBJ1-4; CDR3aa: CASSWDRGEEGKLFF; CDR3nt: TGTGCCAGCAGCTGGGACAGGGGAGAGGAAGGAAAACTGTTTTTT
d_gene: .; v_gene: TRBV9; abundance: .; j_gene: TRBJ2-5; CDR3aa: CASSARQQETQYF; CDR3nt: TGTGCCAGCAGCGCCAGACAACAAGAGACCCAGTACTTC
d_gene: TRBD1; v_gene: TRBV18; abundance: .; j_gene: TRBJ2-7; CDR3aa: CASSPPGQGSDEQYF; CDR3nt: TGTGCCAGCTCACCACCGGGACAGGGATCCGACGAGCAGTACTTC
d_gene: TRBD1; v_gene: TRBV5-6; abundance: .; j_gene: TRBJ2-3; CDR3aa: CASSRGTGRGSDTQYF; CDR3nt: TGTGCCAGCAGCCGGGGGACAGGGCGGGGTTCAGATACGCAGTATTTT